A selection of T cell receptor beta chains follows, all from one sample in a study of technical replicates of blood from a few donors. The method was immunoSEQ multiplex PCR; TCRdb's version includes in-frame clones alone and lacks a portion of them. This sample has 60,000 to 85,000 clones; 94% occur once, and the top ten carry under 0.5%. Material: T cells isolated from PBMCs. The source of these receptors is a human donor in good health. Both conserved end residues are part of each CDR3. The order of the fields is V gene, clone size, J gene, D gene, CDR3 protein, CDR3 DNA. D genes are given only for firm matches. The size entry is marked missing in some rows and otherwise reads once, few, many or a size class.

>TRBV19|NA|TRBJ1-5|TRBD1
CASRPTGGMQPQHF
TGTGCCAGTAGACCAACAGGGGGAATGCAGCCCCAGCATTTT
>TRBV11-3|NA|TRBJ2-6|TRBD2
CASSSGLVGSGANVLTF
TGTGCCAGCAGCTCCGGACTAGTTGGCTCTGGGGCCAACGTCCTGACTTTC
>TRBV9|NA|TRBJ1-5|TRBD1
CASSDGQGYQPQHF
TGTGCCAGCAGTGATGGACAGGGCTATCAGCCCCAGCATTTT
>TRBV12-5|once|TRBJ2-7|NA
CASGFDKTYEQYF
TGTGCTAGTGGTTTCGACAAAACCTACGAGCAGTACTTC
>TRBV19|NA|TRBJ2-5|TRBD1
CASRRQGTETQYF
TGTGCCAGTAGGAGACAGGGGACGGAGACCCAGTACTTC
>TRBV6-5|NA|TRBJ2-3|NA
CASSYSSSGEIDTQYF
TGTGCCAGCAGTTACTCTTCGTCGGGGGAGATTGATACGCAGTATTTT
>TRBV30|NA|TRBJ1-2|NA
CAWSVSGHLSSVF
TGTGCCTGGAGTGTATCCGGACACCTTAGTTCAGTGTTC
>TRBV7-2|NA|TRBJ2-7|NA
CASSLGTAYSYEQYF
TGTGCCAGCAGCTTAGGGACAGCGTATTCCTACGAGCAGTACTTC
>TRBV5-1|NA|TRBJ1-1|TRBD1
CASSPEGTVNTEAFF
TGCGCCAGCAGCCCCGAGGGGACAGTGAACACTGAAGCTTTCTTT
>TRBV2|NA|TRBJ1-1|NA
CASSPRNMNTEAFF
TGTGCCAGCAGCCCCAGGAACATGAACACTGAAGCTTTCTTT
>TRBV6-5|NA|TRBJ1-2|TRBD1
CASSYSGGGGYGYTF
TGTGCCAGCAGTTACTCAGGAGGGGGCGGGTATGGCTACACCTTC
>TRBV27|NA|TRBJ1-2|NA
CASRGQPPPYGYTF
TGTGCCAGCAGGGGGCAGCCCCCACCCTATGGCTACACCTTC
>TRBV6-5|NA|TRBJ2-7|TRBD2
CASSYSSGSTSYEQYF
TGTGCCAGCAGTTACTCAAGCGGGAGTACGTCCTACGAGCAGTACTTC
>TRBV9|NA|TRBJ1-5|NA
CASSGGGGTQPQHF
TGTGCCAGCAGCGGGGGGGGAGGGACCCAGCCCCAGCATTTT
>TRBV27|NA|TRBJ1-4|NA
CASSLLGANEKLFF
TGTGCCAGCAGTTTATTGGGGGCAAATGAAAAACTGTTTTTT
>TRBV5-6|once|TRBJ2-7|TRBD1
CASSWDSYEQYF
TGTGCCAGCAGCTGGGACAGTTACGAGCAGTACTTC
>TRBV29-1|NA|TRBJ2-7|TRBD2
CSVESGRVGEQYF
TGCAGCGTCGAAAGCGGGAGGGTTGGTGAGCAGTACTTC
>TRBV7-2|NA|TRBJ2-7|TRBD2
CASSLAGTNEQYF
TGTGCCAGCAGCCTCGCCGGGACTAACGAGCAGTACTTC
>TRBV19|NA|TRBJ2-1|TRBD1
CASSIDRRLGTGGGNEQFF
TGTGCCAGTAGTATAGATCGCCGCCTAGGGACAGGTGGGGGGAATGAGCAGTTCTTC
>TRBV18|NA|TRBJ2-4|NA
CASSPIYRLAKNIQYF
TGTGCCAGCTCACCGATCTACCGTTTAGCCAAAAACATTCAGTACTTC
>TRBV30|NA|TRBJ2-3|NA
CAWSRGETLSTDTQYF
TGTGCCTGGAGTAGGGGTGAGACCTTAAGCACAGATACGCAGTATTTT
>TRBV4-1|NA|TRBJ2-7|TRBD1
CASNPTGQGFNEQYF
TGCGCCAGCAACCCCACGGGACAGGGGTTTAACGAGCAGTACTTC
>TRBV14|NA|TRBJ2-3|TRBD2
CASSQLAGISGSDTQYF
TGTGCCAGCAGCCAACTAGCGGGGATCTCGGGGTCAGATACGCAGTATTTT
>TRBV6-5|NA|TRBJ1-1|NA
CASSYSTGITEAFF
TGTGCCAGCAGTTACTCGACGGGGATCACTGAAGCTTTCTTT
>TRBV11-1|NA|TRBJ2-7|TRBD1
CASSARQGAGYEQYF
TGTGCCAGCAGCGCCAGACAGGGGGCGGGTTACGAGCAGTACTTC
>TRBV11-3|NA|TRBJ2-1|TRBD2
CASTFGAGGEQFF
TGTGCCAGCACCTTCGGGGCGGGAGGTGAGCAGTTCTTC